One and the same sample provided the 20 T cell receptor beta chains below, sequenced in a study of blood T cells in healthy people across ages. Combining a sample-barcoded 5' primer with a J-beta primer mix, a second PCR ran for roughly 7 to 11 cycles. TCRdb re-analysed the 5' RACE reads in MiXCR, keeping a single row per CDR3 protein. The sample lists about a million distinct CDR3 sequences; roughly half were seen once. The sequencing input was blood. These receptors were obtained from a woman in her sixties in good health.

This clonotype was recorded a few times. The V and J genes are TRBV28 and TRBJ2-3; D gene unclear. Deletions cut 4 bases from V and 2 bases from J, with 7 bases between. The CDR3 length is 13 residues. Germline V gives CDR1 MDHEN, CDR2 SYDVKM. The CDR3 DNA reads as TGTGCCAGCAGTTCCCACCCCACAGATACGCAGTATTTT. It encodes CASSSHPTDTQYF. The variable domain in full, with the rest retrieved from reference TRBV28 and TRBJ2-3, is DVKVTQSSRYLVKRTGEKVFLECVQDMDHENMFWYRQDPGLGLRLIYFSYDVKMKEKGDIPEGYSVSREKKERFSLILESASTNQTSMYLCASSSHPTDTQYFGPGTRLTVL.

In its sample, this clonotype was seen a few times. J is TRBJ2-1 and V is TRBV7-2; D gene ambiguous. The CDR3 runs to 15 residues. V was pared by 5 bases and J by 1 base, with 12 bases between. Looked up from germline, CDR1 is SGHTA and CDR2 is FQGNSA. DNA for the CDR3: TGTGCCAGCAGCCCTCATTGGCGGTCCTACAATGAGCAGTTCTTC. Its translation: CASSPHWRSYNEQFF.

The chain joins TRBV28 to TRBJ2-5; D is unresolved. The closer fit of TRBJ2-7 to the DNA end suggests the J call may be wrong. The CDR3 sequence is 16 residues long. Per germline, CDR1 MDHEN and CDR2 SYDVKM. CDR3 sequence (DNA): TGTGCCAGCAGTTCGGATGTCGGAATACATGGGCGCGAGCAGTACTTC. This codes for CASSSDVGIHGREQYF.

The chain is built from TRBV10-2 and TRBJ1-6; no firm D call. V was shortened by 3 bases and J by 6 bases, with 12 bases between the two germline ends. This CDR3 is 15 amino acids long. Germline assignment: CDR1 WSHSY and CDR2 SAAADI. CDR3 residues: CASSDGGWGNSPLHF. The CDR3 DNA sequence: TGCGCCAGCAGTGACGGAGGGTGGGGTAATTCACCCCTCCACTTT.

This clonotype was seen ten or more times. The chain joins TRBV5-5 to TRBJ2-7; TRBD1 matches at 7 bases. Losses at the gene ends were 0 bases for V and 2 bases for J; bases not matched to a gene: 17. CDR1 is SGHKS and CDR2 is YYEKEE in the germline V gene (reference sequence). The CDR3 consists of 19 residues. The CDR3 reads CASSLVGQALNDRAYEQYF. The CDR3, as DNA: TGTGCCAGCAGCTTGGTTGGACAGGCTCTTAACGATAGGGCCTACGAGCAGTACTTC.

The chain is built from TRBV28 and TRBJ2-3; D is possibly TRBD2 (5 bases). The germline CDR1 and CDR2 sequences are MDHEN and SYDVKM. This CDR3 has 14 amino acids. Trimming left V 7 bases short and J 0 bases short, with 11 bases between. The CDR3 reads CASTERRSTDTQYF. Written as DNA, the CDR3 is TGTGCCAGCACCGAAAGGAGGAGCACAGATACGCAGTATTTT.

This chain joins TRBV6-5 and TRBJ2-3, with TRBD2 matching over 9 bases. V lost 2 bases, J lost 4 bases, and 4 bases stayed unmatched. Per the germline V gene, CDR1 is MNHEY and CDR2 is SVGAGI. The CDR3 has 15 amino acids. CDR3 region: CASSYAGGVADTQYF. For the CDR3, the DNA is TGTGCCAGCAGTTACGCGGGGGGGGTCGCAGATACGCAGTATTTT.

This chain uses TRBV7-2 with TRBJ2-7; unclear D gene. The V end was cut by 2 bases, the J end by 3 bases, with 17 bases between. CDR3 length equals 16 residues. Germline V gene lookup returns CDR1 SGHTA and CDR2 FQGNSA. The CDR3 is CASSLRGGLSIYEQYF. Here the CDR3 DNA reads TGTGCCAGCAGCTTACGAGGCGGTCTTAGTATCTACGAGCAGTACTTC.

This clonotype appeared a few times. V usage is TRBV11-2 and J usage is TRBJ2-3; 8 nucleotides align to TRBD2. Germline V gene lookup returns CDR1 SGHAT and CDR2 FQNNGV. J lost 0 bases, V lost 5 bases, and 13 bases had no gene match. This CDR3 comprises 18 residues. For the CDR3, the DNA is TGTGCCAGCAGCCACGCCCGGGGGGGTCTCGGCAGCACAGATACGCAGTATTTT. It translates to CASSHARGGLGSTDTQYF.

This clonotype showed up just a few times. This sequence joins TRBV6-6 and TRBJ2-5, with TRBD2 identical over 13 bases. Germline CDR1 and CDR2: MNHNY and SVGAGI (reference sequence). The CDR3 contains 16 residues. V shed 6 bases and J 2 bases; nucleotides not matched to a gene: 6. CDR3 nucleotide sequence: TGTGCCAGCAGCCGAGGACTAGCGGGAGTTCAAGAGACCCAGTACTTC. It translates to CASSRGLAGVQETQYF.

This chain uses TRBV5-1 with TRBJ1-4; D gene ambiguous. Germline CDR1 SGHRS, CDR2 YFSETQ. The V gene lost 0 bases and the J gene lost 8 bases, with 11 bases spanning the gap. The CDR3 is 14 residues long. CDR3 bases: TGCGCCAGCAGCTTGGGGACGACGGAAGAAAAACTGTTTTTT. Amino acid sequence: CASSLGTTEEKLFF.

A remark on this clonotype: It may be a read error: a sequence one base away is much more abundant. DNA of the CDR3: TGTGCCATCACAGCAGCGGTTGACACAGATACGCAGTATTTT. Amino acid sequence: CAITAAVDTDTQYF. The V and J genes are TRBV10-3 and TRBJ2-3; TRBD2 is a possible D gene (5 bases). Germline-derived CDR1 and CDR2 are ENHRY and SYGVKD. The V end was cut by 7 bases, the J end by 2 bases, with 13 bases between. This CDR3 comprises 14 residues.

This rearrangement joins TRBV5-1 to TRBJ2-1; D is undetermined. Per the germline V gene, CDR1 is SGHRS and CDR2 is YFSETQ. The CDR3 spans 14 residues. The V end was cut by 0 bases, the J end by 3 bases, with 7 bases between. The CDR3 DNA follows: TGCGCCAGCAGCTTGGGGCAGCTCTACAATGAGCAGTTCTTC. The encoded protein is CASSLGQLYNEQFF.

V and J are TRBV28 and TRBJ2-1; 8 bases match TRBD2. Germline-derived CDR1 and CDR2 are MDHEN and SYDVKM. The CDR3 length is 14 residues. Losses at the gene ends were 4 bases for V and 10 bases for J; bases not matched to a gene: 9. The CDR3 region is CASSSRTSLWEQFF. Written as DNA, the CDR3 is TGTGCCAGCAGTTCGCGGACTAGCTTATGGGAGCAGTTCTTC.

The V call is TRBV6-5, the J call TRBJ2-6; a possible D gene is TRBD2 (6 bases). CDR1 MNHEY and CDR2 SVGAGI come from the germline V gene. V was pared by 4 bases and J by 5 bases, with 15 bases between. CDR3 size: 16 residues. The DNA of the CDR3 is TGTGCCAGCAGTTGGGCCGGAGGGGTCAGGGCCAACGTCCTGACTTTC. Translated: CASSWAGGVRANVLTF.

Note on this clonotype: Sequence at one end of the junction differs from germline and may be a read error. This sequence joins TRBV14 and TRBJ1-6; D unclear. The CDR3 runs 12 residues. Germline V gene sequence: CDR1 SGHDN, CDR2 FVKESK. The CDR3, as DNA: TGTGCCAGCAGCAAAGATATTCCACCCCTCCACTTT. Translating gives CASSKDIPPLHF.

The chain recombines TRBV7-2 with TRBJ1-2, with 9 nucleotides matching TRBD1. Germline V gene data show CDR1 as SGHTA and CDR2 as FQGNSA. J lost 4 bases, V lost 7 bases, and 16 bases had no gene match. The CDR3 is made up of 17 amino acids. DNA of the CDR3: TGTGCCAGCACATTTCAACCGGGACAGGGTGTTATCTATGGCTACACCTTC. It encodes CASTFQPGQGVIYGYTF.

The rearrangement joins TRBV20-1 to TRBJ2-7, with 7 bases identical to TRBD1. The length of the CDR3 is 14 residues. Germline-derived CDR1 and CDR2 are DFQATT and SNEGSKA (reference sequence). With 3 bases clipped from V and 4 bases from J, the junction kept 9 bases outside the gene matches. The CDR3 DNA reads as TGCAGTGCTAGTACTGGGACAGCGTCTTACGAGCAGTACTTC. Its translation: CSASTGTASYEQYF.

This chain connects TRBV29-1 to TRBJ2-5; D not resolved. CDR3 length: 14 amino acids. CDR1 is SQVTM, CDR2 ANQGSEA, per germline. V lost 0 bases and J 3 bases, leaving 11 bases between the germline ends. The CDR3 DNA reads as TGCAGCGTTGAAGAAAACTGGGCGGAAGAGACCCAGTACTTC. Encoded protein: CSVEENWAEETQYF.

This clonotype came up once. The chain combines TRBV4-2 with TRBJ2-1; TRBD1 aligns across 8 bases. Per the germline V gene, CDR1 is LGHNA and CDR2 is YNFKEQ. This CDR3 is built from 18 residues. J gave up 0 bases and V 4 bases, and 11 bases lay outside the gene matches. The CDR3 here is CASSRYYGQGPSYNEQFF. CDR3 in DNA: TGTGCCAGCAGCCGCTACTACGGACAGGGCCCCTCCTACAATGAGCAGTTCTTC.